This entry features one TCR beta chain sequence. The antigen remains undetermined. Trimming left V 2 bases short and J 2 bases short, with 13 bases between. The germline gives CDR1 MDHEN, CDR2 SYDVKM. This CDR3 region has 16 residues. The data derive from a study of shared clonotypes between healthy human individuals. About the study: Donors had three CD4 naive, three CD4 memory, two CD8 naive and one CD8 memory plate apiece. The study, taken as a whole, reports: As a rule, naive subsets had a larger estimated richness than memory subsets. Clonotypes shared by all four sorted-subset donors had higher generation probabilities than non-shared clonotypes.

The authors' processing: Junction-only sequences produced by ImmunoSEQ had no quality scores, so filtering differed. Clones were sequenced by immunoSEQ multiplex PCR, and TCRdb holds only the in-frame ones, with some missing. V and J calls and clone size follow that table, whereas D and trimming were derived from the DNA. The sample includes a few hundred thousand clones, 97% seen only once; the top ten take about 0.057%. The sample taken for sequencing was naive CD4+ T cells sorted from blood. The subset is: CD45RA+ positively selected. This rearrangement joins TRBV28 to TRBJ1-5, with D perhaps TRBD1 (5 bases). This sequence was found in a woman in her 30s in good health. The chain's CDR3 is CASSLIVGPGNQPQHF. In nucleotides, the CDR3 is TGTGCCAGCAGTTTAATAGTGGGGCCGGGCAATCAGCCCCAGCATTTT.